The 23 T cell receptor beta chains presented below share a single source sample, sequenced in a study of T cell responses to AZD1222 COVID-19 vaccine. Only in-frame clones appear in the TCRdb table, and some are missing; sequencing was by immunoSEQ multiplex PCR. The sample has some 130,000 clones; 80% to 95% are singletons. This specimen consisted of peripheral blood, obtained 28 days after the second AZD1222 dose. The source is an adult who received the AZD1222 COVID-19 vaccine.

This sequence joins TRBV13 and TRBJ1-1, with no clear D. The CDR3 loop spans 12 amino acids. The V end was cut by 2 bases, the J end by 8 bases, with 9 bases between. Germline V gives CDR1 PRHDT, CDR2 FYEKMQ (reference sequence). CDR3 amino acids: CASSLRAREAFF. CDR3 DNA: TGTGCCAGCAGCTTAAGGGCCAGAGAAGCTTTCTTT.

The CDR3 coding sequence is TGTGCCAGCAGTTACGGGCTCCTCACAGATACGCAGTATTTT. It encodes CASSYGLLTDTQYF. The gene calls are TRBV6-2 or TRBV6-3 and TRBJ2-3; D unclear. Trimming took off 2 bases at V and 2 bases at J, with 8 bases between the two ends. The CDR3 runs 14 residues. Germline V gene sequence: CDR1 MNHEY, CDR2 SVGEGT.

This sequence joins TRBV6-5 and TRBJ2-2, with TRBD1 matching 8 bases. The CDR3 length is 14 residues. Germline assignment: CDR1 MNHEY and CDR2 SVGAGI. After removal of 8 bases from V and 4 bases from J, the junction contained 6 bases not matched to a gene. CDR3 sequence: CASPGTGATGELFF. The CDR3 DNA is TGTGCCAGCCCCGGGACAGGTGCCACCGGGGAGCTGTTTTTT.

The chain's CDR3 is CASRWFQAGGTYEQYF. The CDR3 DNA reads as TGTGCCAGCAGATGGTTCCAAGCGGGGGGGACCTACGAGCAGTACTTC. The chain combines TRBV28 with TRBJ2-7, with 10 bases fitting TRBD2. CDR3 length: 16 residues. V lost 6 bases to trimming and J lost 2 bases; unmatched junction nucleotides: 10. In germline, CDR1 is MDHEN, CDR2 SYDVKM.

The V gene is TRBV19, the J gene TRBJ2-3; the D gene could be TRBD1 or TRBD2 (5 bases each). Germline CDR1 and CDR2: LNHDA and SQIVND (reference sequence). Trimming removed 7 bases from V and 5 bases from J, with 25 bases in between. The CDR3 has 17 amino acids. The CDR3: CASTYSRDGGPQDTQYF. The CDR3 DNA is TGTGCCAGTACTTATTCCCGGGACGGAGGTCCCCAAGATACGCAGTATTTT.

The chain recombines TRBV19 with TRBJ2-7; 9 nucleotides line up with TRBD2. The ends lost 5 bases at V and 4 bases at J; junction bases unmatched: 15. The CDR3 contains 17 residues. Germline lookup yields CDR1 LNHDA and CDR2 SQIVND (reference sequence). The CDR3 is CASSPWGSSGAKYEQYF. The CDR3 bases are TGTGCCAGTAGTCCCTGGGGGTCTAGCGGGGCCAAGTACGAGCAGTACTTC.

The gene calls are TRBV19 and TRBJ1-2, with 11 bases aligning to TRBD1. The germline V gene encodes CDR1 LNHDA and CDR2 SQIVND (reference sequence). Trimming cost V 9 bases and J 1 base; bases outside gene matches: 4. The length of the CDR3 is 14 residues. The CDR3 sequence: CASGTGGDNYGYTF. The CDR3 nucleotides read TGTGCCAGCGGGACAGGGGGAGATAACTATGGCTACACCTTC.

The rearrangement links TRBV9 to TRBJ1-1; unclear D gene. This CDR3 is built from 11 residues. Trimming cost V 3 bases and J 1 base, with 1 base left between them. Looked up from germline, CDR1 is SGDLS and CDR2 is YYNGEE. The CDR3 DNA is TGTGCCAGCAGCGAGAACACTGAAGCTTTCTTT. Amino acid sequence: CASSENTEAFF.

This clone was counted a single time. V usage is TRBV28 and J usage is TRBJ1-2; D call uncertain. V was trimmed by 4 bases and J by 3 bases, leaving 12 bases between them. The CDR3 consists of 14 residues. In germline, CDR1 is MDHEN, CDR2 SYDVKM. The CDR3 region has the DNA TGTGCCAGCAGTTCACAGACACAATACTATGGCTACACCTTC. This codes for CASSSQTQYYGYTF.

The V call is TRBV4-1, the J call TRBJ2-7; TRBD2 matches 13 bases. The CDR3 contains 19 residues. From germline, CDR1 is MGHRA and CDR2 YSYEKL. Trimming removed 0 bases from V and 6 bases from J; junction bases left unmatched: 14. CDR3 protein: CASSQDSTSGGTLFSEQYF. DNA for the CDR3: TGCGCCAGCAGCCAAGATTCGACTAGCGGGGGGACCCTTTTCTCCGAGCAGTACTTC.

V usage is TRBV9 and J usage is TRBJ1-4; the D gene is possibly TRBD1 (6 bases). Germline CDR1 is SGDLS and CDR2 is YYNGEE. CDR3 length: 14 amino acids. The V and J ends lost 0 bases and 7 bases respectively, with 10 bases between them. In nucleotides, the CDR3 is TGTGCCAGCAGCGTAGGAGCGGGGGCTGAAAAACTGTTTTTT. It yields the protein CASSVGAGAEKLFF. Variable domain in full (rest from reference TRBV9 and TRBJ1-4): DSGVTQTPKHLITATGQRVTLRCSPRSGDLSVYWYQQSLDQGLQFLIQYYNGEERAKGNILERFSAQQFPDLHSELNLSSLELGDSALYFCASSVGAGAEKLFFGSGTQLSVL.

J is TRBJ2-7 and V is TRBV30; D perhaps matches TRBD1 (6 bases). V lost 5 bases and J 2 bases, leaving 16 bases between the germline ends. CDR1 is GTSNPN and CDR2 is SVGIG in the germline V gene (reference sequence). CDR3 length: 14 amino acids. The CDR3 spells CAWDSGTSTYEQYF. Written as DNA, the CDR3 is TGTGCCTGGGACTCCGGGACAAGTACCTACGAGCAGTACTTC.

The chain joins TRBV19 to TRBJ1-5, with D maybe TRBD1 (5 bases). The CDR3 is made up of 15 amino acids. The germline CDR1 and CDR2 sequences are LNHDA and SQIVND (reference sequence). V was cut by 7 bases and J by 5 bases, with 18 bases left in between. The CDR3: CASTMGYGTYQPQHF. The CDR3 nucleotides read TGTGCCAGTACCATGGGTTACGGGACCTATCAGCCCCAGCATTTT.

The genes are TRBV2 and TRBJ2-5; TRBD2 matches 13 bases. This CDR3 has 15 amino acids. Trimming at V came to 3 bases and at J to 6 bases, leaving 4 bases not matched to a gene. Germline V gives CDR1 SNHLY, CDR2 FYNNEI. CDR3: CASSDRTSGRKTQYF. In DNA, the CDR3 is TGTGCCAGCAGTGATAGGACTAGCGGGAGAAAGACCCAGTACTTC.

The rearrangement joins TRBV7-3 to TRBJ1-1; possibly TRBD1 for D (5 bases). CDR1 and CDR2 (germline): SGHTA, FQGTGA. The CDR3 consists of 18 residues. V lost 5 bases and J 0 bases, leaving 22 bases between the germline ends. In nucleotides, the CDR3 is TGTGCCAGCAGCCCCCGGACGGGGATAAGGGGATTGAACACTGAAGCTTTCTTT. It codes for CASSPRTGIRGLNTEAFF.

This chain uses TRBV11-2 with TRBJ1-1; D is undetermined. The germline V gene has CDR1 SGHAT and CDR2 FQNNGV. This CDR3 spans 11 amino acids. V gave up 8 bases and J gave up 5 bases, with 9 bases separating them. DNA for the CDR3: TGTGCCAGCTCCAGAATGACTGAAGCTTTCTTT. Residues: CASSRMTEAFF.

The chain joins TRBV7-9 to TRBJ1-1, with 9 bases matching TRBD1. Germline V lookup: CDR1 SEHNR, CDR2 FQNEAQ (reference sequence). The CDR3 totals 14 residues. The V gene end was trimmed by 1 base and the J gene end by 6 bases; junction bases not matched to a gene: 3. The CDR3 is CASSLGGQGSEAFF. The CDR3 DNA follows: TGTGCCAGCAGCTTAGGGGGACAGGGTTCTGAAGCTTTCTTT.

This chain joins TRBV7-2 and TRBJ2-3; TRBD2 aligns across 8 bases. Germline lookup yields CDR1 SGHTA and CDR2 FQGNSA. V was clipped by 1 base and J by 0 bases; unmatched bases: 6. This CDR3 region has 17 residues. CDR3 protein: CASSLDSASGSTDTQYF. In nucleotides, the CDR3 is TGTGCCAGCAGCTTAGATTCGGCTAGCGGGAGCACAGATACGCAGTATTTT.

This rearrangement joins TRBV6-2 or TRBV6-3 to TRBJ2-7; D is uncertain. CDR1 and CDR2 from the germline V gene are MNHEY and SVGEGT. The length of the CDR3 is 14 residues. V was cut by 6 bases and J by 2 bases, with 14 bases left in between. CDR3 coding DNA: TGTGCCAGCAGCCGTCACGGGTCAACCTACGAGCAGTACTTC. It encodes CASSRHGSTYEQYF.

The CDR3 spells CASSKTRRTYEQYF. The CDR3 DNA reads TGTGCCAGCAGTAAAACCCGCAGGACCTACGAGCAGTACTTC. The J gene is TRBJ2-7, the V gene TRBV5-6; D uncertain. With 5 bases removed from V and 2 bases from J, the gap between germline ends came to 14 bases. Looked up from germline, CDR1 is SGHDT and CDR2 is YYEEEE. The CDR3 covers 14 residues.

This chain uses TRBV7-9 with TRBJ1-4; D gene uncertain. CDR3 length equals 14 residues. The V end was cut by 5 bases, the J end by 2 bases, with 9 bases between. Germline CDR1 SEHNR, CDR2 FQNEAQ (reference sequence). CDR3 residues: CASSPGGTNEKLFF. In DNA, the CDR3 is TGTGCCAGCAGCCCCGGCGGCACTAATGAAAAACTGTTTTTT.

The CDR3 here is CASSLFAGPGGYTF. CDR3 in DNA: TGTGCCAGCAGTTTATTCGCAGGCCCTGGGGGCTACACCTTC. This chain links TRBV27 with TRBJ1-2; no definite D call. This CDR3 is built from 14 residues. Germline CDR1 MNHEY, CDR2 SMNVEV (reference sequence). The V end lost 1 base, the J end lost 8 bases, and 14 bases lay between the germline ends.

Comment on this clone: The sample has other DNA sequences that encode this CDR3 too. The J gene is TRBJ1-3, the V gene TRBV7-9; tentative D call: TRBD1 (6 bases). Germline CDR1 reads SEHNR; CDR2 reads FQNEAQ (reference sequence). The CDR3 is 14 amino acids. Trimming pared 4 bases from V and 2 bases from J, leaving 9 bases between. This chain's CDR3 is CASSYRGAGNTIYF. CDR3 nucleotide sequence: TGTGCCAGCAGCTATAGGGGGGCTGGAAACACCATATATTTT.